The source of this T cell receptor beta chain is a study of shared clonotypes between healthy human individuals. General observations from the study: Exclusively blood specimens were collected; tissue repertoires likely differ. The four-donor shared clonotypes exceeded non-shared clonotypes in generation probability, with non-shared ones scoring lower.

On this clone: Antigen specificity is unknown.

The data were produced by immunoSEQ multiplex PCR, yet TCRdb's version contains in-frame clones alone and is incomplete. Here the sample spans some 2,500,000 clones, over 85% being singletons. The CDR3 is made up of 14 amino acids. V dropped 0 bases and J dropped 3 bases, with 10 bases sitting between them. Germline CDR1 SGHDT, CDR2 YYEEEE. This TCR was recovered from a man between 18 and 35 years old in good health. Some clones in this sample may be carry-over from other donors' samples. Source material: naive CD4+ T cells from PBMCs. As for subset: CD45RA+ positively selected. The chain links TRBV5-6 to TRBJ2-7; D gene ambiguous. The CDR3 DNA sequence: TGTGCCAGCAGCTTGGTTGGCAGTAACTACGAGCAGTACTTC. The encoded protein is CASSLVGSNYEQYF.